The sequence of this T cell receptor (beta chain) was determined in a study of monozygotic twins with inflammatory bowel disease. Input per TCR library consisted of roughly 4,000 ng of total RNA. Through template switching, UMIs that included a 6-nucleotide sample barcode were added. From the 5' RACE reads, TCRdb lists one entry per CDR3 protein and no DNA. The sample has over 110,000 distinct CDR3 sequences. The CDR3 consists of 18 residues. CDR1 SGHRS and CDR2 YFSETQ come from the germline V gene. The TCR was taken from a human donor with ulcerative colitis or Crohn's disease, or a healthy co-twin of an affected twin (not recorded which). The sample was blood. The chain employs TRBV5-1 and TRBJ2-2; TCRdb selects TRBD1, and the lack of DNA leaves this call unchecked. The CDR3 sequence: CASHTTNRAGANTGELFF.